This is a list of T cell receptor beta chains from one sample in a study of OX40 agonist ivuxolimab in advanced cancers. Measured with immunoSEQ multiplex PCR; TCRdb has only the in-frame clones, and not every one. The sample contains 9,500 to 13,000 clones, 65% to 85% of which appear only once. The specimen comprised CD4+ or CD8+ T cells sorted from blood, sampled in a trial of the OX40 agonist ivuxolimab. Receptors originate from an adult with an advanced solid tumor such as melanoma, head and neck, liver or kidney cancer. CDR3s include the opening cysteine and the closing phenylalanine or tryptophan. D genes are given only for firm matches.

v_call	d_call	j_call	cdr3_nt	cdr3_aa
TRBV4-1	.	TRBJ1-4	TGCGCCAGCGGGGGTCCTAATGAAAAACTGTTTTTT	CASGGPNEKLFF
TRBV7-2	TRBD2	TRBJ2-2	TGTGCCAGCAGCTTATCCCCCTCGACTAGCAGATACACCGGGGAGCTGTTTTTT	CASSLSPSTSRYTGELFF
TRBV4-3	.	TRBJ2-7	TGCGCCAGCAGCCTTTTCTCTGGGCACTCCTACGAGCAGTACTTC	CASSLFSGHSYEQYF
TRBV7-9	.	TRBJ2-7	TGTGCCAGCAGCTTAGCCAGGGGAGGCGAGCAGTACTTC	CASSLARGGEQYF
TRBV7-8	.	TRBJ1-1	TGTGCCAGCTCCCCACTAGCGAGCACTGAAGCTTTCTTT	CASSPLASTEAFF
TRBV4-1	TRBD1	TRBJ2-1	TGCGCCAGCAGCCAAGAGGGACAGGGAGAATTGGAGCAGTTCTTC	CASSQEGQGELEQFF
TRBV7-8	.	TRBJ2-5	TGTGCCAGCACCGATGTTGCGACAGGAGTGTACCAAGAGACCCAGTACTTC	CASTDVATGVYQETQYF
TRBV2	.	TRBJ2-2	TGTGCCAGCAGTGAAGTTCCGGCGGGAAACACCGGGGAGCTGTTTTTT	CASSEVPAGNTGELFF
TRBV19	TRBD2	TRBJ2-1	TGTGCCAGTAGGGTACAACTAGCGGGAGCCTACAATGAGCAGTTCTTC	CASRVQLAGAYNEQFF
TRBV7-9	.	TRBJ2-7	TGTGCCAGCAGCTTAATATTTCCGACAGGCAGGCCCTCAACCTACGAGCAGTACTTC	CASSLIFPTGRPSTYEQYF